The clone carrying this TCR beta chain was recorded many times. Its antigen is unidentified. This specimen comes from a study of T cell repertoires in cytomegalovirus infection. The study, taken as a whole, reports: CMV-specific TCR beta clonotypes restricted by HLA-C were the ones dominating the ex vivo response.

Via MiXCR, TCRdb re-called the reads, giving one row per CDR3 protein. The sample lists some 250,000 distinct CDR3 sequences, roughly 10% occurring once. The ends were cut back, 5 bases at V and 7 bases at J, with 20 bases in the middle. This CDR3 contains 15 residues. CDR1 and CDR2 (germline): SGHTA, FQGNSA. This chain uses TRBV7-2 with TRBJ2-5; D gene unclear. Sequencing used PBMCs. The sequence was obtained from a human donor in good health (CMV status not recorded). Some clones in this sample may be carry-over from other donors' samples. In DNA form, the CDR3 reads TGTGCCAGCAGCCCTTCCCCCCCCCGGGCAGGGACCCAGTACTTC. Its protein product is CASSPSPPRAGTQYF.